This section outlines one TCR beta chain sequence together with its context. The data were taken from a study of T cell changes during pregnancy in multiple sclerosis. Assay: immunoSEQ multiplex PCR; the TCRdb copy retains only in-frame clones and omits some. The repertoire has roughly 27,000 clones, roughly 90% of them found once; the top ten carry 7% to 10%. The starting material was CD8+ T cells from peripheral blood mononuclear cells, obtained in the second trimester of pregnancy. The clonotype comes from a female donor with multiple sclerosis, enrolled in a pregnancy study.

The chain's CDR3 is CASSPILYRGNTEAFF. CDR3 nucleotide sequence: TGCGCCAGCAGTCCAATACTATACAGGGGGAACACTGAAGCTTTCTTT. The chain combines TRBV23-1 with TRBJ1-1; 7 bases map to TRBD1. TRBV23-1 is an ORF, with its function uncertain. V shed 4 bases and J 1 base; nucleotides not matched to a gene: 9. The CDR3 extends over 16 amino acids.